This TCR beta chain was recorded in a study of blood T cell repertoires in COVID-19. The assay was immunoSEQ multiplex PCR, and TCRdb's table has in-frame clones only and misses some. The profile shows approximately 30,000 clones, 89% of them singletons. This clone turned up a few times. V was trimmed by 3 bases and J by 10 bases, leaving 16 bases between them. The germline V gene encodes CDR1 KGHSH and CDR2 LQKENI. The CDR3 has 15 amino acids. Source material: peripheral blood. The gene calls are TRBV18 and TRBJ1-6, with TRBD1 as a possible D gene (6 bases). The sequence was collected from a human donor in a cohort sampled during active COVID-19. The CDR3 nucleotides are TGTGCCAGCTCACCGGACTCGGGGGGGCACTCACCCCTCCACTTT. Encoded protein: CASSPDSGGHSPLHF.